This entry lists 17 T cell receptor beta chains sequenced from one sample in a study of blood T cells in healthy people across ages. The use of a sample-barcoded 5' primer and a J-beta primer mix characterized a second PCR of roughly 6 to 12 cycles. TCRdb reprocessed the 5' RACE reads with MiXCR, giving one entry per CDR3 protein. Of fewer than 950,000 distinct CDR3 sequences in the sample, 50% to 65% are singletons; the top ten hold around 40%. Sequenced material: blood. Receptors originate from a man older than 75 in good health.

This chain connects TRBV6-2 or TRBV6-3 to TRBJ2-7; 14 positions agree with TRBD2. The CDR3 consists of 15 residues. J gave up 2 bases and V 6 bases, and 3 bases lay outside the gene matches. The germline V gene has CDR1 MNHEY and CDR2 SVGEGT. The CDR3 sequence: CASSMGLAGAYEQYF. CDR3 bases: TGTGCCAGCAGCATGGGACTAGCGGGAGCCTACGAGCAGTACTTC.

The J gene is TRBJ2-1, the V gene TRBV20-1; TRBD2 might be the D (6 bases). Looked up from germline, CDR1 is DFQATT and CDR2 is SNEGSKA (reference sequence). The length of the CDR3 is 16 residues. The V end was cut by 0 bases, the J end by 1 base, with 13 bases between. CDR3 nucleotides: TGCAGTGCTAGAGATCGTACTAGCTGGTCCTACAATGAGCAGTTCTTC. This translates into CSARDRTSWSYNEQFF.

The chain is built from TRBV11-1 and TRBJ2-7, with 11 bases that match TRBD1. V shed 2 bases and J 5 bases; nucleotides not matched to a gene: 8. The V gene's germline CDR1 is SGHAT and CDR2 FQDESV (reference sequence). This CDR3 is built from 16 residues. CDR3 DNA sequence: TGTGCCAGCAGCTTACCAGGACAGGGGGCAGGGAACGAGCAGTACTTC. This sequence encodes CASSLPGQGAGNEQYF.

The CDR3 coding sequence is TGTGCCATCAGTGAGAGGGGACTAGCGAATATCCGGCAGTACTTC. Its protein is CAISERGLANIRQYF. The V call is TRBV10-3, the J call TRBJ2-7, with 10 nucleotides matching TRBD2. Trimming at V came to 2 bases and at J to 9 bases, leaving 10 bases not matched to a gene. Germline values: CDR1 ENHRY, CDR2 SYGVKD. The CDR3 contains 15 residues.

Only a few counts were recorded for this clonotype. The rearrangement links TRBV2 to TRBJ2-7; D perhaps matches TRBD1 (5 bases). The CDR3 is 13 residues long. Germline CDR1 is SNHLY and CDR2 is FYNNEI. V was shortened by 4 bases and J by 3 bases, with 10 bases between the two germline ends. The DNA for the CDR3 is TGTGCCAGCAGTGCCCTTCAGGGCTACGAGCAGTACTTC. Its protein is CASSALQGYEQYF. Full variable domain (missing parts from reference TRBV2 and TRBJ2-7): EPEVTQTPSHQVTQMGQEVILRCVPISNHLYFYWYRQILGQKVEFLVSFYNNEISEKSEIFDDQFSVERPDGSNFTLKIRSTKLEDSAMYFCASSALQGYEQYFGPGTRLTVT.

The CDR3 protein is CSASEDTEAFF. CDR3 in DNA: TGCAGTGCTAGCGAGGACACTGAAGCTTTCTTT. The rearrangement uses TRBV20-1 and TRBJ1-1; D gene ambiguous. The length of the CDR3 is 11 residues. Trimming removed 3 bases from V and 3 bases from J, with 5 bases in between. Looked up from germline, CDR1 is DFQATT and CDR2 is SNEGSKA (reference sequence).

The rearrangement links TRBV6-6 to TRBJ2-3; 9 nucleotides line up with TRBD2. The length of the CDR3 is 16 residues. V was pared by 0 bases and J by 14 bases, with 15 bases of the junction left unmatched. The germline gives CDR1 MNHNY, CDR2 SVGAGI (reference sequence). The CDR3 loop reads CASSYSAREGRGYAYF. The CDR3 nucleotides read TGTGCCAGCAGTTACTCCGCGCGGGAGGGCCGGGGATACGCGTATTTT.

This clonotype showed up just once. The CDR3 region has the DNA TGTGCCAGCAGCCCAGTTGGGGGACATAAAGAGCAGTTCTTC. It yields the protein CASSPVGGHKEQFF. V usage is TRBV9 and J usage is TRBJ2-1, with a tentative D call TRBD1 (6 bases). V was shortened by 4 bases and J by 10 bases, with 18 bases between the two germline ends. This CDR3 region has 14 residues. From germline, CDR1 is SGDLS and CDR2 YYNGEE. The full variable domain, its missing parts supplied by reference TRBV9 and TRBJ2-1, is DSGVTQTPKHLITATGQRVTLRCSPRSGDLSVYWYQQSLDQGLQFLIQYYNGEERAKGNILERFSAQQFPDLHSELNLSSLELGDSALYFCASSPVGGHKEQFFGPGTRLTVL.

The V and J genes are TRBV12-3 or TRBV12-4 and TRBJ1-5, with 10 positions matching TRBD1. The V and J ends lost 5 bases and 10 bases, in that order; junction bases with no gene match: 11. CDR3 size: 15 residues. This chain's CDR3 is CASSPTGTGDRPQHF. The CDR3, as DNA: TGTGCCAGCAGTCCCACCGGGACAGGGGATAGACCCCAGCATTTT.

This chain connects TRBV5-6 to TRBJ1-2, with 10 bases identical to TRBD1. V lost 4 bases to trimming and J lost 8 bases; unmatched junction nucleotides: 11. There are 15 residues in the CDR3. Germline assignment: CDR1 SGHDT and CDR2 YYEEEE. CDR3 residues: CASSTMEDRGRGYTF. CDR3 nucleotide sequence: TGTGCCAGCAGCACCATGGAGGACAGGGGGAGAGGCTACACCTTC.

This rearrangement joins TRBV25-1 to TRBJ2-2; D not certain. Germline loops: CDR1 MGHDK, CDR2 SYGVNS. The length of the CDR3 is 16 residues. V gave up 1 base and J gave up 3 bases, with 12 bases separating them. CDR3 residues: CASSEFRQLDTGELFF. CDR3 in DNA: TGTGCCAGCAGTGAATTTCGGCAACTCGACACCGGGGAGCTGTTTTTT.

CDR3 sequence: CASSQMTTSFNIQYF. The CDR3, as DNA: TGCGCCAGCAGCCAAATGACGACTAGCTTTAACATTCAGTACTTC. The chain has TRBV4-1 and TRBJ2-4; 7 positions agree with TRBD2. With 2 bases clipped from V and 7 bases from J, the junction kept 8 bases outside the gene matches. The CDR3 covers 15 residues. CDR1 and CDR2 (germline): MGHRA, YSYEKL.

In this sample, this clonotype turned up a few times. The chain joins TRBV5-1 to TRBJ1-2; D gene uncertain. This CDR3 has 14 amino acids. Per germline, CDR1 SGHRS and CDR2 YFSETQ. V lost 4 bases and J 4 bases, leaving 14 bases between the germline ends. The CDR3 nucleotides are TGCGCCAGCAGCCCCCTAGGGAGAAGCTATGGCTACACCTTC. This gives the protein CASSPLGRSYGYTF. The entire variable domain, with the rest obtained from reference TRBV5-1 and TRBJ1-2, is as follows: KAGVTQTPRYLIKTRGQQVTLSCSPISGHRSVSWYQQTPGQGLQFLFEYFSETQRNKGNFPGRFSGRQFSNSRSEMNVSTLELGDSALYLCASSPLGRSYGYTFGSGTRLTVV.

The chain employs TRBV5-1 and TRBJ2-3, with D possibly being TRBD1 or TRBD2 (5 bases each). CDR3 length equals 15 residues. Germline lookup yields CDR1 SGHRS and CDR2 YFSETQ. The V and J ends lost 1 base and 0 bases respectively, with 9 bases between them. The CDR3: CASSLRDDSTDTQYF. CDR3 in DNA: TGCGCCAGCAGCTTGAGGGACGATAGCACAGATACGCAGTATTTT.

This chain links TRBV12-3 or TRBV12-4 with TRBJ2-7; the D gene is possibly TRBD1 (5 bases). Trimming stripped 5 bases from V and 1 base from J, with 12 bases between. The CDR3 loop spans 14 amino acids. CDR3 bases: TGTGCCAGCAGTCCGACAGAGTTATCCTACGAGCAGTACTTC. Translating it yields CASSPTELSYEQYF.

The chain combines TRBV6-2 or TRBV6-3 with TRBJ2-7; 8 bases align to TRBD1. The CDR3 is made up of 15 amino acids. The V segment lost 8 bases and the J segment 2 bases; nucleotides outside the gene matches: 11. Per the germline V gene, CDR1 is MNHEY and CDR2 is SVGEGT. The CDR3 DNA sequence: TGTGCCAGCCGGTCGCAGGGGGCTGCAGCCTACGAGCAGTACTTC. Translated, it gives CASRSQGAAAYEQYF.

The chain recombines TRBV10-3 with TRBJ2-3, with no clear D. The CDR3 has 11 residues. Germline CDR1 and CDR2: ENHRY and SYGVKD. V dropped 11 bases and J dropped 14 bases, with 20 bases sitting between them. The CDR3 DNA is TGTGCCGTCGCATCCACCAGATACGCGTATTTT. This sequence encodes CAVASTRYAYF.